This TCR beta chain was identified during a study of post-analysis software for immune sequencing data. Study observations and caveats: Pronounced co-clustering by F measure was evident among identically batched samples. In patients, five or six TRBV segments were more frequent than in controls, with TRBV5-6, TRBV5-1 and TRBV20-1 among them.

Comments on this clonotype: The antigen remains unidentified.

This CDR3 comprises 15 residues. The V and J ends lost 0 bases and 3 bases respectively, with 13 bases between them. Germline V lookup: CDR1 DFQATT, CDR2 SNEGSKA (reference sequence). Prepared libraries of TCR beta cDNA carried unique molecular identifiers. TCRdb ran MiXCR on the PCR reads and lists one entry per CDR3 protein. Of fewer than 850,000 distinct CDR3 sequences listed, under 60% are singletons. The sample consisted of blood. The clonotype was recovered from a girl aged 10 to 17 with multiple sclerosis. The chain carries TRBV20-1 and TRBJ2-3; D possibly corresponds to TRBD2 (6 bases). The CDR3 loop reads CSAREGLEWTDTQYF. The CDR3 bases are TGCAGTGCTAGAGAGGGACTGGAGTGGACAGATACGCAGTATTTT.